These 32 T cell receptor beta chains originate from one sample sequenced in a study of CD8+CD57+ T cells in acquired aplastic anemia (dated by TCRdb to about 2018). TCRdb lists the instrument as Illumina HiSeq 2000. Genomic DNA served as template for TCR beta VDJ combination and CDR3 sequence profiling. TCRdb cleaned the public reads at Q25 with fastp, built clones with MiXCR and kept in-frame beta chains. Duplicate CDR3 protein sequences are folded into a single record with the most common DNA and genes. This sample has roughly 180,000 distinct CDR3 sequences in its table, and more than 60% of those were observed once. About 39% of the sample is taken by the ten largest. Flow cytometry had shown CD8+CD57+ cell expansion in the patients selected for sequencing. The specimen sequenced was sorted CD4+, CD8+, or CD8+CD57+ T cells (not recorded which) from PBMCs. The receptors stem from a human donor with aplastic anemia.

Worth noting for this clonotype: A much more abundant neighbour one base away suggests this may be a read error. J is TRBJ2-7 and V is TRBV4-1; D remains ambiguous. This CDR3 region has 15 residues. The V end lost 0 bases, the J end lost 3 bases, and 12 bases lay between the germline ends. Germline V gene lookup returns CDR1 MGHRA and CDR2 YSYEKL. CDR3 bases: TGCGCCAGCAGCCAAGAACCCACTTACCGCTACGAGCAGTACTTC. Amino acids: CASSQEPTYRYEQYF.

Ten or more counts support this clonotype. This chain's CDR3 is CASRDPSGGYNEQFF. As DNA, the CDR3 is TGTGCCAGCAGGGACCCTAGCGGGGGGTACAATGAGCAGTTCTTC. J is TRBJ2-1 and V is TRBV2, with 11 bases matching TRBD2. From germline, CDR1 is SNHLY and CDR2 FYNNEI. Germline trimming cut 6 bases from V and 4 bases from J; bases unmatched to any gene: 5. This CDR3 is built from 15 residues. The full variable domain, in which reference TRBV2 and TRBJ2-1 provide the parts outside the CDR3, is EPEVTQTPSHQVTQMGQEVILRCVPISNHLYFYWYRQILGQKVEFLVSFYNNEISEKSEIFDDQFSVERPDGSNFTLKIRSTKLEDSAMYFCASRDPSGGYNEQFFGPGTRLTVL.

This clonotype was observed a few times. A much larger clone sits a single nucleotide away, making a read error possible. The CDR3 DNA follows: TGCGCCAGCAGCGTGGCAGGGGTCCATGGCTACACCTTC. Residues: CASSVAGVHGYTF. The rearrangement uses TRBV5-1 and TRBJ1-2, with a tentative D call TRBD1 (6 bases). The V and J ends lost 4 bases and 6 bases respectively, with 13 bases between them. Germline V gives CDR1 SGHRS, CDR2 YFSETQ. The CDR3 has 13 residues.

This clonotype was found a few times. The J gene is TRBJ2-7, the V gene TRBV10-3; D not certain. The CDR3 sequence is 14 residues long. The V and J ends lost 0 bases and 3 bases respectively, with 9 bases between them. CDR1 and CDR2 (germline): ENHRY, SYGVKD. The CDR3 sequence is CAISESGLNYEQYF. CDR3 sequence (DNA): TGTGCCATCAGTGAGTCGGGTCTGAACTACGAGCAGTACTTC.

This sequence joins TRBV2 and TRBJ2-3; perhaps TRBD2 as D (7 bases). Deletions cut 4 bases from V and 4 bases from J, with 12 bases between. CDR1 SNHLY and CDR2 FYNNEI come from the germline V gene. The CDR3 is 14 residues long. For the CDR3, the DNA is TGTGCCAGCAGTGTGACGGGGGGCGCAGATACGCAGTATTTT. This gives the protein CASSVTGGADTQYF.

This clonotype was seen a handful of times. The chain is built from TRBV25-1 and TRBJ2-7, with D uncertain. CDR1 is MGHDK, CDR2 SYGVNS, per germline. This CDR3 contains 16 residues. Between the trimmed V and J ends, which lost 0 bases and 4 bases, there was a span of 16 bases. The CDR3 sequence: CASSEYEARFYYEQYF. The CDR3 coding sequence is TGTGCCAGCAGTGAATATGAGGCACGATTCTATTACGAGCAGTACTTC.

This clonotype was observed many times. The chain recombines TRBV19 with TRBJ1-1; D gene unclear. Germline CDR1 and CDR2: LNHDA and SQIVND (reference sequence). The CDR3 covers 13 residues. Trimming stripped 3 bases from V and 13 bases from J, with 18 bases between. As DNA, the CDR3 is TGTGCCAGTAGTATTGCAAGACCCTCTGACGTTTTCTTT. Translation gives CASSIARPSDVFF.

V and J are TRBV2 and TRBJ1-1; a weak D match, TRBD1 (5 bases). The CDR3 contains 15 residues. Germline V gene lookup returns CDR1 SNHLY and CDR2 FYNNEI. V was cut by 10 bases and J by 4 bases, with 22 bases left in between. CDR3 in amino acids: CATGPLVQGSTEAFF. CDR3 in DNA: TGTGCCACCGGCCCCCTGGTGCAGGGTAGCACTGAAGCTTTCTTT.

V gene TRBV12-3 or TRBV12-4 combines with J gene TRBJ2-1; the D gene could be TRBD1 or TRBD2 (5 bases each). The CDR3 covers 10 residues. Trimming pared 7 bases from V and 13 bases from J, leaving 11 bases between. For the CDR3, the DNA is TGTGCCAGCAAGCCCGGGGACCAGTTCTTC. As protein: CASKPGDQFF.

This clonotype appeared many times. The chain combines TRBV19 with TRBJ1-2, with 7 bases that match TRBD1. The length of the CDR3 is 15 residues. Per germline, CDR1 LNHDA and CDR2 SQIVND (reference sequence). V trimming: 5 bases; J trimming: 3 bases; junction bases outside the gene matches: 9. The CDR3 bases are TGTGCCAGTAGTCCCTCGACAGGGCCTCACTATGGCTACACCTTC. Protein product: CASSPSTGPHYGYTF.

The chain links TRBV2 to TRBJ2-7, with a possible D match to TRBD1 (6 bases). Per germline, CDR1 SNHLY and CDR2 FYNNEI. The CDR3 runs 13 residues. The ends were cut back, 8 bases at V and 0 bases at J, with 11 bases in the middle. The CDR3 sequence is CASGGQSSYEQYF. The DNA for the CDR3 is TGTGCCAGCGGGGGCCAGAGCTCCTACGAGCAGTACTTC.

Ten or more counts support this clonotype. This chain joins TRBV12-3 or TRBV12-4 and TRBJ1-1; D unclear. The CDR3 covers 13 residues. V gave up 2 bases and J gave up 5 bases, with 9 bases separating them. The CDR3 DNA reads as TGTGCCAGCAGTTTAACCGGGAGGACTGAAGCTTTCTTT. The encoded protein is CASSLTGRTEAFF.

CDR3 amino acids: CASSLREPRAGELFF. The DNA for the CDR3 is TGTGCCAGCAGTTTGAGGGAACCTAGGGCCGGGGAGCTGTTTTTT. This rearrangement joins TRBV27 to TRBJ2-2, with D possibly matching TRBD2 (5 bases). Germline V gene sequence: CDR1 MNHEY, CDR2 SMNVEV (reference sequence). Trimming took off 3 bases at V and 6 bases at J, with 14 bases between the two ends. The CDR3 loop spans 15 amino acids.

V is TRBV2 and J is TRBJ2-7; no clear D. Trimming pared 5 bases from V and 9 bases from J, leaving 17 bases between. CDR1 SNHLY and CDR2 FYNNEI come from the germline V gene. The CDR3 covers 13 residues. In DNA form, the CDR3 reads TGTGCCAGCAGTTTCCAAGTAACGGGCGGGCAGTACTTC. This gives the protein CASSFQVTGGQYF.

V is TRBV5-1 and J is TRBJ1-1; 7 nucleotides line up with TRBD1. Germline V gene lookup returns CDR1 SGHRS and CDR2 YFSETQ. Trimming took 3 bases from V and 3 from J; bases not matched to a gene: 5. The CDR3 loop spans 14 amino acids. In nucleotides, the CDR3 is TGCGCCAGCAGCTGGCCGGGACAGCACACTGAAGCTTTCTTT. Translating gives CASSWPGQHTEAFF.

Many counts were recorded for this clonotype. The rearrangement links TRBV11-2 to TRBJ2-7; TRBD1 aligns across 7 bases. Germline lookup yields CDR1 SGHAT and CDR2 FQNNGV. J lost 7 bases, V lost 4 bases, and 10 bases had no gene match. There are 14 residues in the CDR3. The CDR3 DNA reads as TGTGCCAGCAGCTCCCCCTACAGGGGCGGAGAGCAGTACTTC. Translation: CASSSPYRGGEQYF.

Note on this clonotype: This sequence may be a read error, since a much larger clone differs from it by one base. This rearrangement joins TRBV11-2 to TRBJ2-2; 7 nucleotides agree with TRBD1. This CDR3 spans 18 amino acids. Trimming took 1 base from V and 1 from J; bases not matched to a gene: 9. The V gene's germline CDR1 is SGHAT and CDR2 FQNNGV. The DNA of the CDR3 is TGTGCCAGCAGCTTAGGGGAAGGGGGCTATAAGAACACCGGGGAGCTGTTTTTT. It is translated as CASSLGEGGYKNTGELFF.

The chain combines TRBV9 with TRBJ1-1, with D tentatively TRBD1 (6 bases). The V gene lost 3 bases and the J gene lost 4 bases, with 13 bases spanning the gap. The germline V gene encodes CDR1 SGDLS and CDR2 YYNGEE. The CDR3 loop spans 14 amino acids. CDR3 sequence: CASSARGEVTEAFF. CDR3 bases: TGTGCCAGCAGCGCCAGGGGAGAGGTCACTGAAGCTTTCTTT.

The gene calls are TRBV19 and TRBJ1-5, with 7 bases matching TRBD1. With 6 bases clipped from V and 4 bases from J, the junction kept 3 bases outside the gene matches. The CDR3 totals 13 residues. In germline, CDR1 is LNHDA, CDR2 SQIVND (reference sequence). The CDR3 DNA reads as TGTGCCAGTAGCTGGACAGGTAATCAGCCCCAGCATTTT. This codes for CASSWTGNQPQHF.

This clonotype showed up many times. This chain uses TRBV7-8 with TRBJ2-1; 7 positions match TRBD2. CDR1 is SGHVS, CDR2 FQNEAQ, per germline. J lost 6 bases, V lost 5 bases, and 13 bases had no gene match. This CDR3 spans 16 amino acids. CDR3 amino acids: CASSPREGPRVNEQFF. The CDR3 nucleotides read TGTGCCAGCAGCCCCAGGGAGGGCCCCCGGGTCAATGAGCAGTTCTTC. The full variable domain, in which reference TRBV7-8 and TRBJ2-1 provide the parts outside the CDR3, is GAGVSQSPRYKVAKRGQDVALRCDPISGHVSLFWYQQALGQGPEFLTYFQNEAQLDKSGLPSDRFFAERPEGSVSTLKIQRTQQEDSAVYLCASSPREGPRVNEQFFGPGTRLTVL.

The chain combines TRBV24-1 with TRBJ2-6, with D perhaps matching TRBD1 or TRBD2 (5 bases each). Germline V gives CDR1 KGHDR, CDR2 SFDVKD. This CDR3 has 18 residues. The V gene lost 0 bases and the J gene lost 0 bases, with 11 bases spanning the gap. The DNA for the CDR3 is TGTGCCACCAGTGATTTGCGGCAGGGAGCCTCTGGGGCCAACGTCCTGACTTTC. It encodes CATSDLRQGASGANVLTF.

On this clonotype itself: A clone one base away is much larger, so this may be a read error. CDR3 in DNA: TGTGTCAGCAGCTTAGCCGGGGACTACAGCACAGATACGCAGTATTTT. This codes for CVSSLAGDYSTDTQYF. This chain joins TRBV5-1 and TRBJ2-3, with 7 bases fitting TRBD2. Germline-derived CDR1 and CDR2 are SGHRS and YFSETQ. CDR3 length: 16 amino acids.

On this clonotype: One end of the junction varies from germline; a read error may be responsible. The chain couples TRBV24-1 to TRBJ2-1; possibly TRBD2 for D (5 bases). Germline V lookup: CDR1 KGHDR, CDR2 SFDVKD. The CDR3 sequence is 9 residues long. In DNA form, the CDR3 reads TGTGCCACCACTTCCGACGGGATCTTC. This encodes CATTSDGIF.

This clonotype was counted at least ten times. The chain uses TRBV13 and TRBJ1-2; 9 nucleotides align to TRBD1. V was pared by 2 bases and J by 2 bases, with 9 bases of the junction left unmatched. The CDR3 totals 17 residues. Looked up from germline, CDR1 is PRHDT and CDR2 is FYEKMQ (reference sequence). Here the CDR3 DNA reads TGTGCCAGCAGCTTACGCGCCGGGACAGGGTGGAACTATGGCTACACCTTC. Residues: CASSLRAGTGWNYGYTF.

This clonotype was counted only a few times. A clone one base away is much larger, so this may be a read error. The rearrangement links TRBV5-1 to TRBJ2-7; 8 bases map to TRBD1. CDR1 and CDR2 from the germline V gene are SGHRS and YFSETQ. V gave up 4 bases and J gave up 2 bases; unmatched junction bases: 5. This CDR3 is built from 14 residues. CDR3 loop: CASSTKGQAYEQYF. The CDR3, as DNA: TGCGCCAGCAGCACAAAGGGACAGGCCTACGAGCAGTACTTC. Combining the CDR3 with reference TRBV5-1 and TRBJ2-7 gives the whole variable domain KAGVTQTPRYLIKTRGQQVTLSCSPISGHRSVSWYQQTPGQGLQFLFEYFSETQRNKGNFPGRFSGRQFSNSRSEMNVSTLELGDSALYLCASSTKGQAYEQYFGPGTRLTVT.

This clonotype was recorded once. The V and J genes are TRBV20-1 and TRBJ1-2; 9 bases are a match to TRBD1. Germline CDR1 is DFQATT and CDR2 is SNEGSKA (reference sequence). The CDR3 has 13 amino acids. Germline trimming cut 5 bases from V and 3 bases from J; bases unmatched to any gene: 4. The CDR3 loop is CSARDRVYYGYTF. The CDR3 DNA follows: TGCAGTGCTCGGGACAGGGTCTACTATGGCTACACCTTC.

The V call is TRBV7-9, the J call TRBJ2-1; D possibly corresponds to TRBD1 (6 bases). This CDR3 has 17 amino acids. V was cut by 5 bases and J by 0 bases, with 17 bases left in between. CDR1 and CDR2 (germline): SEHNR, FQNEAQ (reference sequence). CDR3 loop: CASSPRTGIRSYNEQFF. The CDR3 DNA reads as TGTGCCAGCAGCCCTCGCACAGGGATTCGCTCCTACAATGAGCAGTTCTTC.

The chain recombines TRBV9 with TRBJ2-1, with a possible D match to TRBD2 (5 bases). V lost 0 bases and J 8 bases, leaving 9 bases between the germline ends. CDR1 SGDLS and CDR2 YYNGEE come from the germline V gene. The CDR3 spans 13 residues. The chain's CDR3 is CASSVVTGDEQFF. The DNA of the CDR3 is TGTGCCAGCAGCGTAGTAACCGGGGATGAGCAGTTCTTC.

The chain has TRBV29-1 and TRBJ1-2; D is perhaps TRBD1 (5 bases). V was pared by 7 bases and J by 4 bases, with 22 bases between. Germline V CDR1 and CDR2: SQVTM, ANQGSEA. The CDR3 has 15 residues. The CDR3: CSGGRMVSSSYGYTF. CDR3 in DNA: TGCAGCGGGGGCAGGATGGTGTCCTCCTCCTATGGCTACACCTTC.

This chain joins TRBV12-3 or TRBV12-4 and TRBJ1-6, with 9 bases that match TRBD1. Unmatched junction bases numbered 6, after V lost 6 bases and J lost 9 bases. This CDR3 region has 14 residues. The CDR3 coding sequence is TGTGCCAGCAGCTACAGGGGGCCGGGTTCACCCCTCCACTTT. This gives the protein CASSYRGPGSPLHF.

CDR3 nucleotides: TGTGCCAGCAGTGACACAGGTTACGAGCAGTACTTC. Protein: CASSDTGYEQYF. The chain carries TRBV6-1 and TRBJ2-7; D is possibly TRBD1 (5 bases). Germline V lookup: CDR1 MNHNS, CDR2 SASEGT. The CDR3 totals 12 residues. V dropped 3 bases and J dropped 4 bases, with 7 bases sitting between them.

The chain carries TRBV7-2 and TRBJ2-1; D not resolved. Germline CDR1 and CDR2: SGHTA and FQGNSA. V was trimmed by 5 bases and J by 2 bases, leaving 13 bases between them. The CDR3 is 15 residues long. CDR3 coding DNA: TGTGCCAGCAGCCAGACCACCGGAGCCTACAATGAGCAGTTCTTC. Encoded protein: CASSQTTGAYNEQFF.